The next 27 T cell receptor beta chains were all read from a single sample in a study of blood T cell repertoires in COVID-19. Sequencing was performed with immunoSEQ multiplex PCR; in TCRdb, only in-frame clones are kept and a portion is missing. This table holds more than 250,000 clones, 86% found once. Source material: peripheral blood. Receptors originate from a man aged 18 to 29 with active or convalescent COVID-19.

V usage is TRBV5-1 and J usage is TRBJ2-5, with 8 positions matching TRBD1. Unmatched junction bases numbered 5, after V lost 3 bases and J lost 4 bases. CDR3 length: 14 residues. Germline assignment: CDR1 SGHRS and CDR2 YFSETQ. CDR3 bases: TGCGCCAGCAGCTCACAACAGGGGGGAGAGACCCAGTACTTC. Its translation: CASSSQQGGETQYF.

The rearrangement links TRBV4-1 to TRBJ2-3; tentatively, D is TRBD1 (7 bases). Germline V gene data show CDR1 as MGHRA and CDR2 as YSYEKL. V was clipped by 4 bases and J by 0 bases, with 17 bases between them. The CDR3 spans 17 residues. DNA for the CDR3: TGCGCCAGCAGCCGGAGACAGGGACTTCTAAGCACAGATACGCAGTATTTT. As protein: CASSRRQGLLSTDTQYF.

The rearrangement links TRBV19 to TRBJ1-5, with a possible D match to TRBD1 (6 bases). CDR1 and CDR2 (germline): LNHDA, SQIVND (reference sequence). CDR3 size: 13 residues. V gave up 6 bases and J gave up 5 bases, with 11 bases separating them. CDR3 residues: CASSGQRHQPQHF. Here the CDR3 DNA reads TGTGCCAGTAGCGGACAGCGCCATCAGCCCCAGCATTTT. Supplemented by reference TRBV19 and TRBJ1-5, the full variable domain reads DGGITQSPKYLFRKEGQNVTLSCEQNLNHDAMYWYRQDPGQGLRLIYYSQIVNDFQKGDIAEGYSVSREKKESFPLTVTSAQKNPTAFYLCASSGQRHQPQHFGDGTRLSIL.

The chain employs TRBV27 and TRBJ2-1, with D possibly TRBD2 on 6 matching bases. V lost 3 bases and J lost 9, with 18 bases in between. There are 15 residues in the CDR3. From germline, CDR1 is MNHEY and CDR2 SMNVEV (reference sequence). The CDR3 coding sequence is TGTGCCAGCAGTTTCCCTGGAAGTTTAGCGGCTGAGCAGTTCTTC. It translates to CASSFPGSLAAEQFF.

The chain recombines TRBV7-9 with TRBJ2-5; D may be TRBD1 (5 bases). Germline CDR1 SEHNR, CDR2 FQNEAQ (reference sequence). CDR3 length: 15 amino acids. Trimming cost V 2 bases and J 2 bases, with 12 bases left between them. The CDR3 region is CASSLTVGQQETQYF. The CDR3 DNA reads as TGTGCCAGCAGCTTAACGGTGGGGCAGCAAGAGACCCAGTACTTC.

The chain carries TRBV3-1 (or the pseudogene TRBV3-2) and TRBJ1-1; 8 bases align to TRBD1. Germline CDR1 and CDR2: LGHDT and YNNKEL (reference sequence). V lost 1 base to trimming and J lost 1 base; unmatched junction nucleotides: 5. This CDR3 comprises 16 residues. DNA of the CDR3: TGTGCCAGCAGCCAAGGGGGGACAGGTCAGAACACTGAAGCTTTCTTT. This translates into CASSQGGTGQNTEAFF.

The gene calls are TRBV7-2 and TRBJ2-1; D unclear. The CDR3 covers 16 residues. CDR1 is SGHTA, CDR2 FQGNSA, per germline. Trimming pared 5 bases from V and 5 bases from J, leaving 19 bases between. In DNA, the CDR3 is TGTGCCAGCAGCCGTTTAAGCACGAGGTCAAACAATGAGCAGTTCTTC. Protein: CASSRLSTRSNNEQFF.

This chain connects TRBV11-3 to TRBJ2-1, with 9 bases that match TRBD2. Germline assignment: CDR1 SGHNT and CDR2 YENEEA. The CDR3 consists of 14 residues. The J segment lost 7 bases and the V segment lost 7 bases, leaving 8 bases of the junction unmatched. In nucleotides, the CDR3 is TGTGCCAGCAAAAGGACTAGCGATACTAATGAGCAGTTCTTC. Protein product: CASKRTSDTNEQFF.

The chain couples TRBV7-9 to TRBJ1-2, with 8 nucleotides matching TRBD1. Unmatched junction bases numbered 4, after V lost 2 bases and J lost 2 bases. Germline-derived CDR1 and CDR2 are SEHNR and FQNEAQ (reference sequence). The CDR3 runs 15 residues. The CDR3 loop is CASSLRGQENYGYTF. CDR3 nucleotides: TGTGCCAGCAGCTTAAGGGGACAGGAGAACTATGGCTACACCTTC.

This clone was observed a single time. The chain has TRBV4-3 and TRBJ2-5; 15 positions match TRBD2. Looked up from germline, CDR1 is LGHNA and CDR2 is YSLEER. With V trimmed by 4 bases and J by 5 bases, 2 bases remained unmatched. The CDR3 consists of 15 residues. Written as DNA, the CDR3 is TGCGCCAGCAGCCGGACTAGCGGGAGGGTGGAGACCCAGTACTTC. It translates to CASSRTSGRVETQYF.

The count of this clone is one. The chain carries TRBV6-5 and TRBJ2-7; tentative D call: TRBD2 (6 bases). The CDR3 has 13 amino acids. The germline V gene encodes CDR1 MNHEY and CDR2 SVGAGI. The ends were cut back, 6 bases at V and 4 bases at J, with 13 bases in the middle. The CDR3, as DNA: TGTGCCAGCAGCGGAGGGGCCCTTTACGAGCAGTACTTC. This codes for CASSGGALYEQYF.

The CDR3 here is CSAIDSYNYEQYF. The CDR3 DNA sequence: TGCAGTGCTATTGACTCCTATAACTACGAGCAGTACTTC. The V call is TRBV20-1, the J call TRBJ2-7; D gene ambiguous. Germline V gene data show CDR1 as DFQATT and CDR2 as SNEGSKA (reference sequence). Between the trimmed V and J ends, which lost 4 bases and 3 bases, there was a span of 13 bases. This CDR3 comprises 13 residues.

The chain recombines TRBV6-5 with TRBJ2-6; D is unclear. V lost 7 bases and J 3 bases, leaving 10 bases between the germline ends. CDR1 and CDR2 from the germline V gene are MNHEY and SVGAGI. This CDR3 has 14 amino acids. As DNA, the CDR3 is TGTGCCAGCACCACGATTAGTGGGGCCAACGTCCTGACTTTC. Amino acid sequence: CASTTISGANVLTF.

V is TRBV4-1 and J is TRBJ1-1; 7 positions agree with TRBD1. In germline, CDR1 is MGHRA, CDR2 YSYEKL. This CDR3 has 15 residues. J gave up 3 bases and V 3 bases, and 7 bases lay outside the gene matches. In DNA form, the CDR3 reads TGCGCCAGCAGCCATCTCCAGACAGGGCACACTGAAGCTTTCTTT. This encodes CASSHLQTGHTEAFF.

The genes are TRBV2 and TRBJ1-1; no firm D call. The CDR3 is made up of 10 amino acids. CDR1 SNHLY and CDR2 FYNNEI come from the germline V gene. Trimming stripped 7 bases from V and 7 bases from J, with 7 bases between. The CDR3 loop reads CASKSGEAFF. In nucleotides, the CDR3 is TGTGCCAGCAAGTCCGGTGAAGCTTTCTTT.

The chain is built from TRBV6-4 and TRBJ1-1; a weak D match, TRBD1 (5 bases). The CDR3 is made up of 13 amino acids. CDR1 is MRHNA, CDR2 SNTAGT, per germline. Between the trimmed V and J ends, which lost 2 bases and 8 bases, there was a span of 12 bases. The CDR3 loop is CASSDAGGTEAFF. CDR3 nucleotide sequence: TGTGCCAGCAGTGACGCTGGAGGGACCGAAGCTTTCTTT.

The J gene is TRBJ2-1, the V gene TRBV11-2, with a possible D match to TRBD2 (5 bases). The CDR3 has 15 residues. Germline V gene sequence: CDR1 SGHAT, CDR2 FQNNGV. Trimming stripped 8 bases from V and 7 bases from J, with 21 bases between. The DNA of the CDR3 is TGTGCCAGCTTACTAGTGGGAATCGTGGGTAATGAGCAGTTCTTC. Its translation: CASLLVGIVGNEQFF.

V is TRBV5-1 and J is TRBJ2-7, with D unclear. V lost 4 bases to trimming and J lost 3 bases, with 23 bases between them. CDR1 and CDR2 from the germline V gene are SGHRS and YFSETQ. The CDR3 has 17 residues. The CDR3 nucleotides read TGCGCCAGCAGCCCTGACTCCTCGACGACCCTTAACTACGAGCAGTACTTC. This gives the protein CASSPDSSTTLNYEQYF. The complete variable domain, with remaining parts taken from reference TRBV5-1 and TRBJ2-7, reads KAGVTQTPRYLIKTRGQQVTLSCSPISGHRSVSWYQQTPGQGLQFLFEYFSETQRNKGNFPGRFSGRQFSNSRSEMNVSTLELGDSALYLCASSPDSSTTLNYEQYFGPGTRLTVT.

J is TRBJ2-1 and V is TRBV5-1, with 14 bases lining up with TRBD2. The CDR3 contains 16 residues. In germline, CDR1 is SGHRS, CDR2 YFSETQ. J gave up 6 bases and V 3 bases, and 5 bases lay outside the gene matches. The chain's CDR3 is CASSSGGLAGGNEQFF. CDR3 coding DNA: TGCGCCAGCAGCTCCGGTGGACTAGCGGGAGGCAATGAGCAGTTCTTC. The whole variable domain, filled in from reference TRBV5-1 and TRBJ2-1, reads KAGVTQTPRYLIKTRGQQVTLSCSPISGHRSVSWYQQTPGQGLQFLFEYFSETQRNKGNFPGRFSGRQFSNSRSEMNVSTLELGDSALYLCASSSGGLAGGNEQFFGPGTRLTVL.

CDR3 region: CASSSLQAEGYTF. The CDR3 region has the DNA TGTGCCAGCAGTTCCCTACAGGCGGAAGGCTACACCTTC. V and J are TRBV27 and TRBJ1-2, with D possibly being TRBD1 (5 bases). Per germline, CDR1 MNHEY and CDR2 SMNVEV (reference sequence). The CDR3 runs to 13 residues. Deletions cut 4 bases from V and 8 bases from J, with 14 bases between.

The chain has TRBV7-2 and TRBJ2-5; 9 bases line up with TRBD2. This CDR3 region has 18 residues. With 5 bases clipped from V and 5 bases from J, the junction kept 18 bases outside the gene matches. The germline gives CDR1 SGHTA, CDR2 FQGNSA. The CDR3 bases are TGTGCCAGCAGCACCCCTTGGGATAGCGGGAGCAGTTGGGAGACCCAGTACTTC. Translated: CASSTPWDSGSSWETQYF.

The V call is TRBV24-1, the J call TRBJ2-2; TRBD2 might be the D (5 bases). CDR3 length equals 12 residues. The V gene's germline CDR1 is KGHDR and CDR2 SFDVKD. The V and J ends lost 6 bases and 4 bases respectively, with 5 bases between them. Written as DNA, the CDR3 is TGTGCCACCAGTCGGGGCACCGGGGAGCTGTTTTTT. This translates into CATSRGTGELFF.

The chain couples TRBV24-1 to TRBJ1-1; D possibly corresponds to TRBD1 (5 bases). The CDR3 sequence is 13 residues long. Trimming removed 7 bases at V and 4 bases at J, with 12 bases between. Per the germline V gene, CDR1 is KGHDR and CDR2 is SFDVKD. For the CDR3, the DNA is TGTGCCACCAGAGGGACTGGCGGCACTGAAGCTTTCTTT. It codes for CATRGTGGTEAFF.

V is TRBV11-2 and J is TRBJ2-3, with a weak D call TRBD2 (5 bases). There are 16 residues in the CDR3. V was clipped by 5 bases and J by 2 bases, with 17 bases between them. In germline, CDR1 is SGHAT, CDR2 FQNNGV. CDR3 region: CASSVPTNFYTDTQYF. The CDR3 nucleotides read TGTGCCAGCAGCGTACCGACTAACTTTTACACAGATACGCAGTATTTT.

V usage is TRBV6-5 and J usage is TRBJ1-4; TRBD1 might be the D (6 bases). The CDR3 consists of 16 residues. Per germline, CDR1 MNHEY and CDR2 SVGAGI. Trimming took 3 bases from V and 5 from J, leaving 16 bases between them. The CDR3 here is CASSYGQLGSNEKLFF. The CDR3 DNA reads as TGTGCCAGCAGTTATGGACAGTTGGGGAGCAATGAAAAACTGTTTTTT.

The chain is built from TRBV19 and TRBJ1-4, with TRBD1 identical over 7 bases. Unmatched junction bases numbered 9, after V lost 7 bases and J lost 7 bases. Germline CDR1 is LNHDA and CDR2 is SQIVND (reference sequence). The CDR3 loop spans 14 amino acids. CDR3 protein: CASTPTGWGEKLFF. DNA of the CDR3: TGTGCCAGTACTCCGACAGGGTGGGGTGAAAAACTGTTTTTT.

The gene calls are TRBV2 and TRBJ2-3; unclear D gene. Germline V CDR1 and CDR2: SNHLY, FYNNEI. Trimming left V 5 bases short and J 2 bases short, with 8 bases between. This CDR3 spans 13 amino acids. Written as DNA, the CDR3 is TGTGCCAGCAGTATGGAGTACACAGATACGCAGTATTTT. It is translated as CASSMEYTDTQYF.